The T cell receptor (beta chain) under discussion was sequenced for a study of T cells in Graves' hyperthyroidism and ophthalmopathy. Study findings and constraints: Stable hyperthyroidism and ophthalmopathy were separated using 13 V-J signatures.

RNA transcripts provided the source from which TCR beta CDR3 regions were amplified. During a first-round RT-PCR of the TCR CDR3, the HTBI primer set was used. Each CDR3 protein gets one entry after TCRdb re-called the multiplex PCR reads with MiXCR. The sample contains around 560,000 distinct CDR3 sequences, 16% of which appear only once. Germline CDR1 LNHNV, CDR2 YYDKDF (reference sequence). The CDR3 consists of 15 residues. Trimming took 5 bases from V and 2 from J, leaving 16 bases between them. On this clonotype: Its specificity is not known.

Diagnosis of hyperthyroidism was new in patients aged 18 to 65, and its duration was under 2 months. Reasons for excluding patients were uncontrolled infection, other autoimmune disease, pregnancy or lactation. The rearrangement joins TRBV15 to TRBJ2-7; TRBD1 might be the D (7 bases). This receptor was obtained from a woman aged 18-35 years with Graves' hyperthyroidism. The sequenced sample was blood. Here the CDR3 DNA reads TGTGCCACCAGCGCGGGAACAGGGGTGGCCTACGAGCAGTACTTC. Translated, it gives CATSAGTGVAYEQYF.